This T cell receptor beta chain was profiled in a study of blood T cell repertoires in COVID-19. Study-level information: The samples span acute and convalescent COVID-19 from the United States, Italy and Spain. PBMCs, B-cell-depleted T cells, or T cells provided the cDNA or gDNA that made up the material.

With 6 bases clipped from V and 5 bases from J, the junction kept 2 bases outside the gene matches. The CDR3 consists of 13 residues. Germline loops: CDR1 MNHEY, CDR2 SMNVEV (reference sequence). This clone was counted only a few times. Per the authors' pipeline: Amplified reference gene primers provided the basis for estimating nucleated cell counts. Sequencing used immunoSEQ multiplex PCR; TCRdb keeps in-frame clones, though not all of them. V and J calls and clone size are copied from that table; D and trimming were computed from the DNA. In the table there are 100,000 to 150,000 clones, roughly four fifths of which are singletons.

The source material was peripheral blood. V and J are TRBV27 and TRBJ1-5; TRBD1 matches at 9 bases. The sequence derives from a man aged 35-49 years with active or convalescent COVID-19. The chain's CDR3 is CASRRTGDQPQHF. In DNA form, the CDR3 reads TGTGCCAGCAGGCGGACAGGGGATCAGCCCCAGCATTTT.